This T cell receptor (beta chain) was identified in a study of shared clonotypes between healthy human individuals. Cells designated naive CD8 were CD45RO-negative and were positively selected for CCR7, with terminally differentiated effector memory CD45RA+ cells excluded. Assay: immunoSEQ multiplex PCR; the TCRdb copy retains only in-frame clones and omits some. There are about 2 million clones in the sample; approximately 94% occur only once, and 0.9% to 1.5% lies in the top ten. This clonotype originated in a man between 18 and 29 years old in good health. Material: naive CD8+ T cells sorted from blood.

CDR3 residues: CATTTGTGYHEQFF. DNA of the CDR3: TGTGCCACTACTACCGGGACAGGGTATCATGAGCAGTTCTTC. The chain is built from TRBV6-5 and TRBJ2-1; 9 bases agree with TRBD1. After removal of 10 bases from V and 8 bases from J, the junction contained 12 bases not matched to a gene. The germline V gene encodes CDR1 MNHEY and CDR2 SVGAGI. The CDR3 runs 14 residues.